This entry lists 7 T cell receptor beta chains sequenced from one sample in a study of blood T cell repertoires in COVID-19. Profiling relied on immunoSEQ multiplex PCR, and the TCRdb table lists in-frame clones only, not all of them. This table holds more than 150,000 clones, around nine tenths found once. Material for sequencing was peripheral blood. These TCRs come from a woman aged 65 to 85 with COVID-19, enrolled during active disease.

The J gene is TRBJ1-3, the V gene TRBV3-1 (or the pseudogene TRBV3-2), with D tentatively TRBD1 (5 bases). The ends were cut back, 7 bases at V and 4 bases at J, with 14 bases in the middle. Germline-derived CDR1 and CDR2 are LGHDT and YNNKEL (reference sequence). This CDR3 is built from 14 residues. For the CDR3, the DNA is TGTGCCAGCACGATTGGAGGGGAAGGAAACACCATATATTTT. Translation: CASTIGGEGNTIYF.

V gene TRBV7-9 combines with J gene TRBJ1-4; 7 bases match TRBD1. Per germline, CDR1 SEHNR and CDR2 FQNEAQ (reference sequence). J lost 6 bases, V lost 1 base, and 17 bases had no gene match. The CDR3 has 19 residues. The chain's CDR3 is CASSLEPNSPTGWDEKLFF. The CDR3 nucleotides read TGTGCCAGCAGCTTAGAACCAAACTCCCCGACAGGGTGGGATGAAAAACTGTTTTTT.

This clone was seen a single time. V is TRBV9 and J is TRBJ2-7, with unresolved D. This CDR3 has 14 amino acids. CDR1 and CDR2 (germline): SGDLS, YYNGEE. V was shortened by 4 bases and J by 7 bases, with 18 bases between the two germline ends. For the CDR3, the DNA is TGTGCCAGCAGCCCCCCCGGGTCCTTACGTGAGCAGTACTTC. It specifies CASSPPGSLREQYF. The full variable domain, its missing parts supplied by reference TRBV9 and TRBJ2-7, is DSGVTQTPKHLITATGQRVTLRCSPRSGDLSVYWYQQSLDQGLQFLIQYYNGEERAKGNILERFSAQQFPDLHSELNLSSLELGDSALYFCASSPPGSLREQYFGPGTRLTVT.

The CDR3 DNA is TGTGCCAGCAGTACAGTCCGGGACAGGGTCCACGAGCAGTACTTC. Residues: CASSTVRDRVHEQYF. The chain has TRBV6-2 or TRBV6-3 and TRBJ2-7; 9 bases are a match to TRBD1. V was pared by 5 bases and J by 5 bases, with 10 bases of the junction left unmatched. The CDR3 totals 15 residues. In germline, CDR1 is MNHEY, CDR2 SVGEGT.

V is TRBV6-1 and J is TRBJ2-1; 7 nucleotides align to TRBD2. The CDR3 is 15 residues long. V shed 2 bases and J 4 bases; nucleotides not matched to a gene: 5. Germline V gene sequence: CDR1 MNHNS, CDR2 SASEGT. CDR3 in amino acids: CASSEWGGGYNEQFF. The CDR3 DNA reads as TGTGCCAGCAGTGAATGGGGGGGTGGGTACAATGAGCAGTTCTTC.

This chain links TRBV7-2 with TRBJ2-5; the D is unclear. CDR3 length: 13 residues. Per the germline V gene, CDR1 is SGHTA and CDR2 is FQGNSA. With 1 base removed from V and 4 bases from J, the gap between germline ends came to 7 bases. In nucleotides, the CDR3 is TGTGCCAGCAGCTTAGACTGGTCAGAGACCCAGTACTTC. Translating gives CASSLDWSETQYF.

This rearrangement joins TRBV30 to TRBJ1-6; 9 bases fit TRBD1. V gave up 0 bases and J gave up 12 bases; unmatched junction bases: 3. The CDR3 is made up of 13 amino acids. Germline CDR1 reads GTSNPN; CDR2 reads SVGIG (reference sequence). CDR3 sequence reads: CAWSVQGAKPLHF. In nucleotides, the CDR3 is TGTGCCTGGAGTGTACAGGGGGCGAAACCCCTCCACTTT. Together with reference TRBV30 and TRBJ1-6, the CDR3 gives the full variable domain: SQTIHQWPATLVQPVGSPLSLECTVEGTSNPNLYWYRQAAGRGLQLLFYSVGIGQISSEVPQNLSASRPQDRQFILSSKKLLLSDSGFYLCAWSVQGAKPLHFGNGTRLTVT.